The rows below give T cell receptor beta chains drawn from one sample of a study of blood T cell repertoires in COVID-19. Method: immunoSEQ multiplex PCR; TCRdb's copy keeps in-frame clones and lacks some. The data show around 180,000 clones, under 90% seen once. Sequenced sample: PBMCs or T cells enriched from blood (not recorded which). Receptors originate from a man aged 50-59 years who had recovered from COVID-19. The CDR3 runs from the conserved cysteine through the conserved F or W.

len,v_gene,CDR3aa
14,TRBV3-1/TRBV3-2,CASSRSGGASEQYF
13,TRBV12-3/TRBV12-4,CASSGQGNQPQHF
15,TRBV18,CASSPGTSGTYEQYF
14,TRBV5-1,CASSPTDSGGGYTF
16,TRBV5-1,CASSLSGTGVNYGYTF
13,TRBV7-2,CASSFDSNEKLFF
15,TRBV6-2/TRBV6-3,CASSYDRQGFEGYTF
14,TRBV25-1,CASSARDRTNGYTF
16,TRBV6-5,CASSLTSGATYNEQFF
11,TRBV29-1,CSARDYYEQYF
13,TRBV9,CASSVDLAGEQFF
9,TRBV29-1,CSVEEGYTF
17,TRBV4-2,CASSPELAGVPYNEQFF
17,TRBV7-9,CASNWGTGNGDTGELFF
13,TRBV3-1/TRBV3-2,CASSPTGDTEAFF
13,TRBV20-1,CSASPGVHTEAFF
15,TRBV25-1,CASSASDRAYNEQFF
15,TRBV7-3,CASSLGQGTASPLHF
15,TRBV28,CASSLGDRVTDTQYF
15,TRBV5-1,CASRQRSATNEKLFF
12,TRBV2,CASSEDGRGYTF
14,TRBV10-3,CAISAGGASDEQFF
17,TRBV4-2,CASSQGFQTGVWTEAFF